These T cell receptor beta chains were read from a single sample in a study of blood T cells in healthy people across ages. From the 5' RACE reads, TCRdb called clonotypes with MiXCR, one entry per CDR3 protein. The sample lists about 1.8 million distinct CDR3 sequences, around half occurring once. The source material was blood. These receptors all come from a woman aged 35 to 49 in good health. CDR3s include the opening cysteine and the closing phenylalanine or tryptophan. The D gene is left open where the match is weak. The size field is filled for only some rows; it gives once, few, many or a size class.

cdr3_aa | j_call | v_call | clone_size | d_call
CASSVGVERGGFADTQYF | TRBJ2-3 | TRBV9 | few | TRBD2
CASSFFGTPTDEQFF | TRBJ2-1 | TRBV27 | few | NA
CASSLPERLSYEQYF | TRBJ2-7 | TRBV7-2 | NA | NA
CASSRDLGADTQYF | TRBJ2-3 | TRBV12-3/TRBV12-4 | few | NA
CASSSGLAGGPTSGANVLTF | TRBJ2-6 | TRBV6-2/TRBV6-3 | NA | TRBD2
CASMGDSYGYTF | TRBJ1-2 | TRBV6-5 | NA | TRBD1
CSATQALAGDQETQYF | TRBJ2-5 | TRBV20-1 | NA | TRBD2
CATSINRASTDTQYF | TRBJ2-3 | TRBV15 | NA | NA
CASSYEGTALREQYF | TRBJ2-7 | TRBV6-5 | NA | TRBD1
CAISADSYGYTF | TRBJ1-2 | TRBV10-3 | few | NA
CASSQGQGANNEQYF | TRBJ2-5 | TRBV4-3 | NA | TRBD1
CASSSSDRAETQYF | TRBJ2-5 | TRBV28 | few | TRBD1
CASSPGLAGFGTDTQYF | TRBJ2-3 | TRBV7-7 | NA | TRBD2
CASSQARGGPAPLHF | TRBJ1-6 | TRBV14 | NA | NA
CSARAAGPGGGQETQYF | TRBJ2-5 | TRBV20-1 | NA | TRBD2
CASSRIGYEQYF | TRBJ2-7 | TRBV6-2/TRBV6-3 | few | NA
CSVLKGDSNQPQHF | TRBJ1-5 | TRBV29-1 | NA | NA
CASSFPKGLTDTQYF | TRBJ2-3 | TRBV7-2 | NA | NA
CSAFGQGTYEQYF | TRBJ2-7 | TRBV20-1 | few | TRBD1
CASSLNGRPGPNYGYTF | TRBJ1-2 | TRBV6-2/TRBV6-3 | NA | NA
CASTSTRGSSYNEQFF | TRBJ2-1 | TRBV6-5 | NA | NA
CASSQEPPSGGVTDTQYF | TRBJ2-3 | TRBV4-3 | once | TRBD2
CASIGFVGGTDTQYF | TRBJ2-3 | TRBV28 | NA | NA
CASSPLETGEPSLGTQYF | TRBJ2-3 | TRBV18 | NA | TRBD1
CASSSRGDSPLHF | TRBJ1-6 | TRBV5-1 | NA | NA
CSASPPLADTQYF | TRBJ2-3 | TRBV20-1 | NA | NA
CASSAGTANYNEQYF | TRBJ2-7 | TRBV6-5 | NA | NA
CASSPPSTRENTDTQYF | TRBJ2-3 | TRBV12-3/TRBV12-4 | NA | NA
CASSLYTSNYGYTF | TRBJ1-2 | TRBV7-9 | NA | NA
CASSLRGYSNQPQHF | TRBJ1-5 | TRBV27 | NA | NA
CASRKGGSYNEQYF | NA | TRBV5-1 | NA | TRBD1
CASTFNPNVGANVLTF | TRBJ2-6 | TRBV7-2 | once | NA
CASSGRLGPQGPQAKNIQYF | TRBJ2-4 | TRBV7-8 | NA | NA
CASSLVQQSSTDTQYF | TRBJ2-3 | TRBV5-4 | NA | NA
CASSRDGLYTDTQYF | TRBJ2-3 | TRBV5-1 | few | NA
CASSFGAATGNTIYF | TRBJ1-3 | TRBV7-2 | once | NA
CASSLGDPATQYF | TRBJ2-7 | TRBV7-6 | NA | NA
CSVGETYNEQFF | TRBJ2-1 | TRBV29-1 | few | NA
CATSRGTGTGGFEQYF | NA | TRBV15 | NA | TRBD1
CASSFVSSSNYGYTF | TRBJ1-2 | TRBV5-6 | NA | NA
CASSLGTGVFTDTQYF | TRBJ2-3 | TRBV13 | many | TRBD1
CSARTGRTVLYEQYF | TRBJ2-7 | TRBV20-1 | NA | NA
CASSLFLAGLGGGSGEQYF | TRBJ2-7 | TRBV7-2 | few | TRBD2
CSAKRPGENIQYF | TRBJ2-4 | TRBV29-1 | few | NA
CASSLDYRGRTYEQYF | TRBJ2-7 | TRBV11-2 | NA | NA
CASSLMTAERETQYF | TRBJ2-5 | TRBV7-2 | few | NA
CATSPGQGAYPRNQPQHF | TRBJ1-5 | TRBV24-1 | few | TRBD1
CASSLVGGGFNEQFF | TRBJ2-1 | TRBV7-9 | few | TRBD2
CSADVEGYTF | TRBJ1-2 | TRBV20-1 | NA | NA
CASSPQRGGLLNEQFF | TRBJ2-1 | TRBV28 | few | TRBD2
CASRQNGEKLFF | TRBJ1-4 | TRBV7-2 | NA | NA
CSVASGGTQYF | TRBJ2-5 | TRBV29-1 | many | TRBD2
CASSQGPSSGGSFTDTQYF | TRBJ2-3 | TRBV4-3 | once | TRBD2
CASSSPTGSGETQYF | TRBJ2-5 | TRBV28 | few | NA
CASSLGTRSYNSPLHF | TRBJ1-6 | TRBV7-2 | few | NA
CASSTLTGPATNEKLFF | TRBJ1-4 | TRBV28 | few | NA
CASSQDNGATSTDTQYF | TRBJ2-3 | TRBV14 | NA | NA